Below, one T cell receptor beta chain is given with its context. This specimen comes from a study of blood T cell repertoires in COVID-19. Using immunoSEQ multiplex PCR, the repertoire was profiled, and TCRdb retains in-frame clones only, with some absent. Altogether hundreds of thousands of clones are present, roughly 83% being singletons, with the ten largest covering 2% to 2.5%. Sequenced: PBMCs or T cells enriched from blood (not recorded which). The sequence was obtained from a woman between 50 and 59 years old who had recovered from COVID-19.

The CDR3: CASSPGTGPYEQYF. CDR3 in DNA: TGTGCCAGCAGTCCGGGGACAGGTCCCTACGAGCAGTACTTC. V usage is TRBV7-6 and J usage is TRBJ2-7; 8 bases line up with TRBD1. The CDR3 covers 14 residues. Germline V lookup: CDR1 SGHVS, CDR2 FNYEAQ. V shed 6 bases, J shed 2 bases, and the junction held 6 bases outside the gene matches. The complete variable domain, with remaining parts taken from reference TRBV7-6 and TRBJ2-7, reads GAGVSQSPRYKVTKRGQDVALRCDPISGHVSLYWYRQALGQGPEFLTYFNYEAQQDKSGLPNDRFSAERPEGSISTLTIQRTEQRDSAMYRCASSPGTGPYEQYFGPGTRLTVT.